Presented here are 8 T cell receptor beta chains from one specimen sequenced in a study of Graves' ophthalmopathy and Graves' hyperthyroidism. CDR3 regions of TCR beta were amplified from RNA transcripts. Amplification began with first-round RT-PCR using HTBI primers, then second-round multiplex PCR was performed. From the multiplex PCR reads, TCRdb called clonotypes with MiXCR, one entry per CDR3 protein. The table lists more than 550,000 distinct CDR3 sequences, more than 40% of them singletons. The sequencing input was peripheral blood. The receptors stem from an adult man with Graves' ophthalmopathy.

In this sample, this clonotype turned up a few times. The CDR3 reads CASSRFPRPHEQYF. In DNA form, the CDR3 reads TGTGCCAGCAGCCGATTTCCCCGCCCCCACGAGCAGTACTTC. The chain uses TRBV16 and TRBJ2-7; the D is unclear. The CDR3 covers 14 residues. The germline V gene encodes CDR1 KGHSY and CDR2 FQNENV. V was clipped by 4 bases and J by 5 bases, with 15 bases between them.

In this sample, this clonotype turned up many times. The V and J genes are TRBV5-6 and TRBJ1-1; no firm D call. The CDR3 covers 13 residues. Trimming shortened V by 1 base and J by 7 bases, and 11 bases separated the two germline ends. Germline V gene sequence: CDR1 SGHDT, CDR2 YYEEEE. The CDR3 nucleotides read TGTGCCAGCAGCTTGAGCTCCAGAAGTGAAGCTTTCTTT. Translation gives CASSLSSRSEAFF.

The chain employs TRBV12-3 or TRBV12-4 and TRBJ1-6, with D tentatively TRBD1 (5 bases). Trimming removed 5 bases at V and 0 bases at J, with 17 bases between. The CDR3 totals 18 residues. CDR3 in DNA: TGTGCCAGCAGTAAAGTGACAGCCAGAAGCTCCTATAATTCACCCCTCCACTTT. Its protein product is CASSKVTARSSYNSPLHF.

This clonotype was seen ten or more times. The chain is built from TRBV7-9 and TRBJ1-2, with no clear D. The CDR3 is made up of 12 amino acids. CDR1 is SEHNR and CDR2 is FQNEAQ in the germline V gene (reference sequence). The V and J ends lost 9 bases and 7 bases respectively, with 15 bases between them. DNA of the CDR3: TGTGCCAGTCTACCCGCCGTCGGTGGCTACACCTTC. Protein product: CASLPAVGGYTF.

This chain links TRBV15 with TRBJ1-5; 8 nucleotides line up with TRBD1. J was trimmed by 11 bases and V by 6 bases; bases with no gene match: 9. CDR1 and CDR2 (germline): LNHNV, YYDKDF (reference sequence). The CDR3 has 13 amino acids. CDR3 sequence (DNA): TGTGCCACCAGGACAGGGGATAAAGAGACCCAGCATTTT. Amino acids: CATRTGDKETQHF.

This clonotype was counted a few times. The rearrangement joins TRBV27 to TRBJ1-6; 8 bases agree with TRBD1. Germline V gene sequence: CDR1 MNHEY, CDR2 SMNVEV (reference sequence). V lost 5 bases to trimming and J lost 10 bases; unmatched junction nucleotides: 13. The CDR3 is made up of 16 amino acids. The CDR3 loop is CASSRRTGSPGSPLHF. In nucleotides, the CDR3 is TGTGCCAGCAGTCGCCGGACAGGGTCGCCCGGCTCACCCCTCCACTTT.

The J gene is TRBJ2-2, the V gene TRBV5-4; D call uncertain. V gave up 4 bases and J gave up 6 bases, with 16 bases separating them. There are 15 residues in the CDR3. Germline lookup yields CDR1 SGHNT and CDR2 YYREEE (reference sequence). CDR3 protein: CASSLESRHAGELFF. DNA for the CDR3: TGTGCCAGCAGCCTGGAGAGCCGGCACGCCGGGGAGCTGTTTTTT.

This clonotype appeared a few times. This chain uses TRBV4-3 with TRBJ2-5; 8 bases are shared with TRBD2. Germline lookup yields CDR1 LGHNA and CDR2 YSLEER. This CDR3 has 19 residues. J was trimmed by 4 bases and V by 1 base; bases with no gene match: 17. CDR3 sequence (DNA): TGCGCCAGCAGCCAAGGAGGCCAGCGGGGGACGCCGAAACTAGAGACCCAGTACTTC. This codes for CASSQGGQRGTPKLETQYF.